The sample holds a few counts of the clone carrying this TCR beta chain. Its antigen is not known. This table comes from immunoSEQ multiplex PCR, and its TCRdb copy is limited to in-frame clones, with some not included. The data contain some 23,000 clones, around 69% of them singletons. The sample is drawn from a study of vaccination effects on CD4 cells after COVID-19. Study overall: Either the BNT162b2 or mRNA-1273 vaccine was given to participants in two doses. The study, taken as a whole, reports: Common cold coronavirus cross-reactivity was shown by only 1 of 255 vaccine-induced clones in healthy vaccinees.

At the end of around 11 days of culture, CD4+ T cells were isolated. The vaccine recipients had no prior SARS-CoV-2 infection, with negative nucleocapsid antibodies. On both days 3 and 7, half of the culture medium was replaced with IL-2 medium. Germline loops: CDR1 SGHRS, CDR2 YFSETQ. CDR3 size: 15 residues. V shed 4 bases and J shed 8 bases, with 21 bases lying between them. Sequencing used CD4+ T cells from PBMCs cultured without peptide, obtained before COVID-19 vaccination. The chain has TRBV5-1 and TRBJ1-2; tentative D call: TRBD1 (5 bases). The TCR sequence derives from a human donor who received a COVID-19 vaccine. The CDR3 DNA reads TGCGCCAGCAGCGAATCCGGGACCGCATTCAAGGGCTACACCTTC. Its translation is CASSESGTAFKGYTF.